This T cell receptor (beta chain) originates from a study of control samples from healthy donors and cancer patients. Profiling relied on immunoSEQ multiplex PCR, and the TCRdb table lists in-frame clones only, not all of them. The sample includes 150,000 to 200,000 clones, 90% to 95% of them seen just once. Trimming cost V 5 bases and J 3 bases; bases outside gene matches: 9. There are 15 residues in the CDR3. The germline CDR1 and CDR2 sequences are LNHDA and SQIVND (reference sequence). The TCR originated in a woman younger than 45 in good health. The sequencing input was blood. The V gene is TRBV19, the J gene TRBJ2-7; TRBD1 matches at 8 bases. This chain's CDR3 is CASSFLGQGRYEQYF. CDR3 nucleotides: TGTGCCAGTAGTTTCCTAGGACAGGGCCGCTACGAGCAGTACTTC.